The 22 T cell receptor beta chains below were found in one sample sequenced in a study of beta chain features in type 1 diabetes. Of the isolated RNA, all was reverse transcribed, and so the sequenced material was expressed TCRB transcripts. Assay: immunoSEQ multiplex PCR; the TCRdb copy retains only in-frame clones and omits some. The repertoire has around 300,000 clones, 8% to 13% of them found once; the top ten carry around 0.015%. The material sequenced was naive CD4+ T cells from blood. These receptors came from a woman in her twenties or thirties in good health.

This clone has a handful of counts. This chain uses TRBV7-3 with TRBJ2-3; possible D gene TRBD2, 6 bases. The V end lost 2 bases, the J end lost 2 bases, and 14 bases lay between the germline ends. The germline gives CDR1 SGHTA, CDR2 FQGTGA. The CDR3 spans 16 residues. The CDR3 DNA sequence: TGTGCCAGCAGCTTATGGGCTAGCGCGAACACAGATACGCAGTATTTT. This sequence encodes CASSLWASANTDTQYF.

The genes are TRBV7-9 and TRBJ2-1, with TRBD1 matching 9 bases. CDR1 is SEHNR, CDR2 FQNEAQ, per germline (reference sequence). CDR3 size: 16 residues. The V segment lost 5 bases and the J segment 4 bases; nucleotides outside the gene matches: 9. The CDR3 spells CASSTPGTGFYNEQFF. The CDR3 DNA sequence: TGTGCCAGCAGCACCCCCGGGACAGGGTTTTACAATGAGCAGTTCTTC.

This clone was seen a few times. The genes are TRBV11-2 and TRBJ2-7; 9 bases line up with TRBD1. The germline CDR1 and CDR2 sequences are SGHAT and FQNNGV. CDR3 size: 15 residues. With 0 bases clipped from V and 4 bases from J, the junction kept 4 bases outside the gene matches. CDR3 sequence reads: CASSLDRDRVYEQYF. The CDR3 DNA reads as TGTGCCAGCAGCTTAGATCGGGACAGGGTTTACGAGCAGTACTTC.

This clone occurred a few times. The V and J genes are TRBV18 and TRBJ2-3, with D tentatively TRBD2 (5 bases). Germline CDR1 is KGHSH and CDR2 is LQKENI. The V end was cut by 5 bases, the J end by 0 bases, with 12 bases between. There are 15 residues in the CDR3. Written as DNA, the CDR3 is TGTGCCAGCTCAGGAACTAGGAAGAGCACAGATACGCAGTATTTT. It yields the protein CASSGTRKSTDTQYF.

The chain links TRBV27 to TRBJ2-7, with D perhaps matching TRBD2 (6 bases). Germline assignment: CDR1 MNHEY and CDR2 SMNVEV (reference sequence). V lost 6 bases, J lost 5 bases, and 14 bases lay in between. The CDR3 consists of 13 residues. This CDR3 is CASRGFTGDEQYF. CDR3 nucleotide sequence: TGTGCCAGCAGAGGGTTTACGGGAGACGAGCAGTACTTC.

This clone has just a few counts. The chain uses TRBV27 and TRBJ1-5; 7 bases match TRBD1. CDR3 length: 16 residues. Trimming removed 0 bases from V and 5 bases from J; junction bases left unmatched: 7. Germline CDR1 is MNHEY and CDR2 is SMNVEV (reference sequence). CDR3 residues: CASSLSIDRVDQPQHF. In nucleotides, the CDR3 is TGTGCCAGCAGTTTATCGATCGACAGGGTCGATCAGCCCCAGCATTTT.

In DNA form, the CDR3 reads TGTGCCAGTGGGACGGGACTAGCGGGGAATGAGCAGTTCTTC. Translation: CASGTGLAGNEQFF. The gene calls are TRBV19 and TRBJ2-1, with 13 bases lining up with TRBD2. CDR1 and CDR2 (germline): LNHDA, SQIVND (reference sequence). The CDR3 spans 14 residues. Germline trimming cut 8 bases from V and 7 bases from J; bases unmatched to any gene: 5. The full variable domain, its missing parts supplied by reference TRBV19 and TRBJ2-1, is DGGITQSPKYLFRKEGQNVTLSCEQNLNHDAMYWYRQDPGQGLRLIYYSQIVNDFQKGDIAEGYSVSREKKESFPLTVTSAQKNPTAFYLCASGTGLAGNEQFFGPGTRLTVL.

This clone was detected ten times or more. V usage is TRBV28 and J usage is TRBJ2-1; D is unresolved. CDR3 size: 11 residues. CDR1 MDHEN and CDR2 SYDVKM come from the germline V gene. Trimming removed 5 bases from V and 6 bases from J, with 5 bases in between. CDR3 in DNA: TGTGCCAGCAGTATCGGCAATGAGCAGTTCTTC. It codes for CASSIGNEQFF.

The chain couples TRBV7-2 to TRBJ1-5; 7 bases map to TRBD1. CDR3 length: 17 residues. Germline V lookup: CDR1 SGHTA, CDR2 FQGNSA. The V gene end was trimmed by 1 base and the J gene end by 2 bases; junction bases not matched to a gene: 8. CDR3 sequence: CASSLVYRGDGNQPQHF. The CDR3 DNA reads TGTGCCAGCAGCTTAGTTTACAGGGGCGACGGCAATCAGCCCCAGCATTTT.

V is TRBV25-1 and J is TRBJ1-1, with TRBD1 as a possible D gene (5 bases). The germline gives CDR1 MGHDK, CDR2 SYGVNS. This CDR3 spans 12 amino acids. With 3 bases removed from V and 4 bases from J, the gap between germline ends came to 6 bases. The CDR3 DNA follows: TGTGCCAGCAGTGACAGGGTCACTGAAGCTTTCTTT. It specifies CASSDRVTEAFF.

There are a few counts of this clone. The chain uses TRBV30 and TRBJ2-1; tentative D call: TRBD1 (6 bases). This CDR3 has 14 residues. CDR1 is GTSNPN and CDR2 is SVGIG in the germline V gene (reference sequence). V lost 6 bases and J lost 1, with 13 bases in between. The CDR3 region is CACTRTESYNEQFF. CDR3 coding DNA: TGTGCCTGTACCAGGACAGAGTCCTACAATGAGCAGTTCTTC.

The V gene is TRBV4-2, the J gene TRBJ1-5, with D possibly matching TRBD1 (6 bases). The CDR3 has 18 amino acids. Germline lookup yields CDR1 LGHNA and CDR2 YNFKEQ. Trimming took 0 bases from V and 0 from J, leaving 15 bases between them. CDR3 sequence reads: CASSQEGAGGVSNQPQHF. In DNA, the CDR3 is TGTGCCAGCAGCCAAGAGGGGGCAGGTGGTGTTAGCAATCAGCCCCAGCATTTT.

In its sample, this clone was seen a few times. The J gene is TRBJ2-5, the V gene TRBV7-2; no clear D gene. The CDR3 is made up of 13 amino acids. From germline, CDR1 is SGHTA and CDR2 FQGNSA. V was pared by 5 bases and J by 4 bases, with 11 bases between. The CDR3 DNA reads TGTGCCAGCAGCCCCCCATCGGGAGAGACCCAGTACTTC. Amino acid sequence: CASSPPSGETQYF.

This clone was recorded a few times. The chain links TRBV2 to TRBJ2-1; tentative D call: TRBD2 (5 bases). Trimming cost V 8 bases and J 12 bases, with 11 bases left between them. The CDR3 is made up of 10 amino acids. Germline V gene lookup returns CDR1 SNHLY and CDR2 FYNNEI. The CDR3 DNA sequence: TGTGCCAGCTCACGGGAAGGGCAGTTCTTC. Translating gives CASSREGQFF.

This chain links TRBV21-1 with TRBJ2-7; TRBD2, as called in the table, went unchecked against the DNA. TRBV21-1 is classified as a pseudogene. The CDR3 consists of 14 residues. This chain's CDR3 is CASSPGLAIYEQYF. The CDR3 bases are TGTGCCAGCAGTCCGGGACTAGCGATATACGAGCAGTACTTC.

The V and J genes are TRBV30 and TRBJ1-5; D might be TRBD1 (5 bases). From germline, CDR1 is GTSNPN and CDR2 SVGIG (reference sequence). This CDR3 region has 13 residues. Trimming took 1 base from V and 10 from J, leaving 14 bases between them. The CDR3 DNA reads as TGTGCCTGGAGTGGCTACGGGGGTGGTCCCCAGCATTTT. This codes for CAWSGYGGGPQHF.

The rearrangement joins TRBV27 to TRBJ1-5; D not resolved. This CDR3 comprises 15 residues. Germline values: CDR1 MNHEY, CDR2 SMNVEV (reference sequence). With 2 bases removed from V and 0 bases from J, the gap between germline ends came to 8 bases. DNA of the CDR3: TGTGCCAGCAGTTTAACAGCATATAGCAATCAGCCCCAGCATTTT. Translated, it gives CASSLTAYSNQPQHF.

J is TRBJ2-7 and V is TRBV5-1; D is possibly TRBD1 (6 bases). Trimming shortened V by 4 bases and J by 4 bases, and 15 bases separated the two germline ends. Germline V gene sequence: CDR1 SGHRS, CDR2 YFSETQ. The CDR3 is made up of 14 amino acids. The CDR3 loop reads CASSRDISSYEQYF. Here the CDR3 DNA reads TGCGCCAGCAGCCGGGACATAAGTTCTTACGAGCAGTACTTC.

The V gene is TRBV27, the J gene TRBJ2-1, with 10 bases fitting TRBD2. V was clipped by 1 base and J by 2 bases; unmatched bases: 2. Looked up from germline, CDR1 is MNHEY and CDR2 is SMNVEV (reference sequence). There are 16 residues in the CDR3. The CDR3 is CASSLLAGGPYNEQFF. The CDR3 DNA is TGTGCCAGCAGTTTATTAGCGGGAGGTCCCTACAATGAGCAGTTCTTC.

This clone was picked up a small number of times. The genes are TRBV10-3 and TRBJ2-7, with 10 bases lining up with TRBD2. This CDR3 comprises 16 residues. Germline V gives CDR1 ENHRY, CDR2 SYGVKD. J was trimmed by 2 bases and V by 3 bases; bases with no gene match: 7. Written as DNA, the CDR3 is TGTGCCATCAGTGATCTACGGAGCGGGAGGGCCTACGAGCAGTACTTC. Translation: CAISDLRSGRAYEQYF.

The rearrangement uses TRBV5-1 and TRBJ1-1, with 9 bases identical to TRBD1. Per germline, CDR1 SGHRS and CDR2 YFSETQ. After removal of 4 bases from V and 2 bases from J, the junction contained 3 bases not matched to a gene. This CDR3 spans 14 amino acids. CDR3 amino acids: CASSADRGNTEAFF. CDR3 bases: TGCGCCAGCAGCGCGGACAGGGGAAACACTGAAGCTTTCTTT.

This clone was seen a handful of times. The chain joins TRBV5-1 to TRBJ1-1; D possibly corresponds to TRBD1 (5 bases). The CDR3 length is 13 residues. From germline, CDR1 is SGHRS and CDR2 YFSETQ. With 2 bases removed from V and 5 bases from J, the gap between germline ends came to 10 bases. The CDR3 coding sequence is TGCGCCAGCAGCTTTAACGGGGGAACTGAAGCTTTCTTT. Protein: CASSFNGGTEAFF. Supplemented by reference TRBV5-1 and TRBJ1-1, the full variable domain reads KAGVTQTPRYLIKTRGQQVTLSCSPISGHRSVSWYQQTPGQGLQFLFEYFSETQRNKGNFPGRFSGRQFSNSRSEMNVSTLELGDSALYLCASSFNGGTEAFFGQGTRLTVV.